These 13 T cell receptor beta chains originate from one sample sequenced in a study of regulatory T cells in long-lasting Graves disease. Sample time point: persistent/refractory GD, antithyroid drugs over 5 years with positive TRAb. TCR sequences were obtained from RNA taken from PBMCs. Through Arm-PCR of CDR3 regions and iRepertoire HTBI primers, TCR beta libraries were built. Each CDR3 protein is one row after TCRdb ran MiXCR on the multiplex PCR reads. The table includes 450,000 or so distinct CDR3 sequences, around a fifth detected once. The sequencing used peripheral blood mononuclear cells (PBMCs), collected when the disease was refractory, from a patient treated with antithyroid drugs. These receptors were taken from a female donor with Graves disease.

Many counts were recorded for this clonotype. The rearrangement joins TRBV28 to TRBJ2-7, with 9 nucleotides matching TRBD2. J was trimmed by 3 bases and V by 3 bases; bases with no gene match: 6. CDR1 MDHEN and CDR2 SYDVKM come from the germline V gene. This CDR3 has 15 amino acids. The DNA of the CDR3 is TGTGCCAGCAGTTTCGCGGGAGGGATCGTCTACGAGCAGTACTTC. Translating it yields CASSFAGGIVYEQYF.

The chain carries TRBV19 and TRBJ2-5; TRBD1 matches 9 bases. Trimming cost V 6 bases and J 5 bases; bases outside gene matches: 7. The CDR3 consists of 14 residues. Germline lookup yields CDR1 LNHDA and CDR2 SQIVND (reference sequence). The CDR3 DNA reads as TGTGCCAGTAGCTATACAGGGGGCGCGGAGACCCAGTACTTC. Amino acid sequence: CASSYTGGAETQYF.

This chain joins TRBV18 and TRBJ1-5, with D uncertain. The V end was cut by 1 base, the J end by 2 bases, with 9 bases between. The CDR3 loop spans 15 amino acids. Germline assignment: CDR1 KGHSH and CDR2 LQKENI. CDR3 nucleotides: TGTGCCAGCTCACCACAGGAGAGGGGCAATCAGCCCCAGCATTTT. It is translated as CASSPQERGNQPQHF.

This sequence joins TRBV5-1 and TRBJ1-2; perhaps TRBD1 as D (6 bases). This CDR3 spans 14 amino acids. Germline CDR1 reads SGHRS; CDR2 reads YFSETQ. Trimming left V 0 bases short and J 6 bases short, with 12 bases between. CDR3 sequence reads: CASSLEASGDGYTF. The CDR3 DNA reads TGCGCCAGCAGCTTGGAGGCGTCAGGGGATGGCTACACCTTC.

This rearrangement joins TRBV5-1 to TRBJ2-7; 11 bases map to TRBD1. Germline lookup yields CDR1 SGHRS and CDR2 YFSETQ. The CDR3 spans 14 residues. The V segment lost 2 bases and the J segment 6 bases; nucleotides outside the gene matches: 4. The CDR3 loop reads CASSFRTGGSEQYF. CDR3 in DNA: TGCGCCAGCAGCTTCAGGACAGGGGGCAGCGAGCAGTACTTC.

This clonotype was recorded at least ten times. The genes are TRBV7-2 and TRBJ1-2; the match to TRBD1 covers 9 bases. With 4 bases clipped from V and 4 bases from J, the junction kept 7 bases outside the gene matches. Germline-derived CDR1 and CDR2 are SGHTA and FQGNSA. The CDR3 sequence is 15 residues long. For the CDR3, the DNA is TGTGCCAGCAGCTCGACCGGGACAGGGAGCTATGGCTACACCTTC. This translates into CASSSTGTGSYGYTF.

Ten or more counts support this clonotype. This chain joins TRBV28 and TRBJ1-5; D perhaps matches TRBD1 (5 bases). The CDR3 is made up of 14 amino acids. The V gene's germline CDR1 is MDHEN and CDR2 SYDVKM. V lost 5 bases and J lost 5, with 13 bases in between. As DNA, the CDR3 is TGTGCCAGCAGTACCGGGACCCGTTATCAGCCCCAGCATTTT. Its translation is CASSTGTRYQPQHF.

This clonotype was detected only a few times. The chain couples TRBV19 to TRBJ1-1; TRBD1 aligns across 7 bases. The CDR3 has 13 amino acids. V was clipped by 5 bases and J by 8 bases; unmatched bases: 8. Germline V CDR1 and CDR2: LNHDA, SQIVND (reference sequence). This CDR3 is CASSSGGSDEAFF. The CDR3 DNA follows: TGTGCCAGTAGTTCAGGGGGTTCGGACGAAGCTTTCTTT.

This clonotype was found a few times. The V call is TRBV5-8, the J call TRBJ2-1; no definite D call. The CDR3 sequence is 17 residues long. Germline V CDR1 and CDR2: SGHTS, YDEGEE. Trimming took 4 bases from V and 0 from J, leaving 17 bases between them. The CDR3 is CASSRTLQASSYNEQFF. DNA for the CDR3: TGTGCCAGCAGCCGTACTCTCCAGGCCAGCTCCTACAATGAGCAGTTCTTC.

V and J are TRBV9 and TRBJ1-3; 8 bases are shared with TRBD1. Germline CDR1 reads SGDLS; CDR2 reads YYNGEE. After removal of 0 bases from V and 0 bases from J, the junction contained 8 bases not matched to a gene. The CDR3 runs 18 residues. In DNA, the CDR3 is TGTGCCAGCAGCGTAGCGTCGACAGGGGCCGCCTCTGGAAACACCATATATTTT. Amino acids: CASSVASTGAASGNTIYF.

This clonotype occurred a few times. The chain carries TRBV6-2 or TRBV6-3 and TRBJ2-5; D unresolved. The DNA end is a closer match to TRBJ2-1, so the J assignment may be wrong. The germline gives CDR1 MNHEY, CDR2 SVGEGT. This CDR3 is 14 amino acids long. The CDR3 region has the DNA TGTGCCAGCAGTTTGACCGGTGATTACAATGAGCAGTTCTTC. Its translation is CASSLTGDYNEQFF.

The count of this clonotype is one. The junction differs from germline at one of its ends, possibly a read error. J is TRBJ1-1 and V is TRBV6-2 or TRBV6-3, with D hard to call. The CDR3 extends over 15 amino acids. The germline V gene has CDR1 MNHEY and CDR2 SVGEGT. DNA of the CDR3: TGTGCCAGCAGTTACACCAGACACATGAACACTGAATCTTTCTTT. This codes for CASSYTRHMNTESFF.

This clonotype was picked up a small number of times. This sequence joins TRBV5-6 and TRBJ2-7, with 9 bases that match TRBD1. V trimming: 5 bases; J trimming: 12 bases; junction bases outside the gene matches: 12. Germline V gives CDR1 SGHDT, CDR2 YYEEEE. This CDR3 has 13 amino acids. This chain's CDR3 is CASSSTGTGRWYF. The CDR3 bases are TGTGCCAGCAGTTCTACCGGGACAGGGCGATGGTACTTC.